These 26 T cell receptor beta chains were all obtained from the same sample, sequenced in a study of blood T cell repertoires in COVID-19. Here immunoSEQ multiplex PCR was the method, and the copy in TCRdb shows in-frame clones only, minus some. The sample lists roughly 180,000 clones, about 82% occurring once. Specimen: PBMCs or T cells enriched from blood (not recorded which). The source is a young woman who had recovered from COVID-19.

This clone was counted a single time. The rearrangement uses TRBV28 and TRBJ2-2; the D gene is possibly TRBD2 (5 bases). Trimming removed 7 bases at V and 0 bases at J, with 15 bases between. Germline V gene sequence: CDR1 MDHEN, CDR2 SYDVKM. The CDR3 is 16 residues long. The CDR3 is CASNSRPGSNTGELFF. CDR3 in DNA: TGTGCCAGCAACTCCCGTCCGGGATCGAACACCGGGGAGCTGTTTTTT.

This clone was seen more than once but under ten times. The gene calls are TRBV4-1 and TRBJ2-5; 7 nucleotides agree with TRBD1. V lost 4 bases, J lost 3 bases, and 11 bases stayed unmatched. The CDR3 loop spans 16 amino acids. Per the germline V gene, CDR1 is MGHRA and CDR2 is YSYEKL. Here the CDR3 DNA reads TGCGCCAGCAGCCGTATGGTCACAGGGGATAAAGAGACCCAGTACTTC. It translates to CASSRMVTGDKETQYF.

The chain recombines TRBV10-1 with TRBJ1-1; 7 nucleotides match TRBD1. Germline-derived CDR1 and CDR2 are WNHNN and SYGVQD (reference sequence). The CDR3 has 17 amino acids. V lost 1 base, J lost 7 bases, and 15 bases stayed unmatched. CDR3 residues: CASSEWTQRDSLFEAFF. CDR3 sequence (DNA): TGCGCCAGCAGTGAGTGGACCCAAAGGGACAGTCTTTTTGAAGCTTTCTTT.

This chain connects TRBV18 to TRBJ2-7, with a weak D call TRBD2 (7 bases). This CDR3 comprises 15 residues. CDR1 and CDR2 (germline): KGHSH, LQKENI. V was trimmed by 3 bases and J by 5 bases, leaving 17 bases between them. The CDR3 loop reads CASSPYDTGRDEQYF. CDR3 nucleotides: TGTGCCAGCTCACCGTACGATACAGGGAGGGACGAGCAGTACTTC.

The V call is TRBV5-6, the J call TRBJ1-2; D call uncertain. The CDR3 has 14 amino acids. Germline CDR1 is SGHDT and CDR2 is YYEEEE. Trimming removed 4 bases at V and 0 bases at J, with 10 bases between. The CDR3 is CASSPGVTNYGYTF. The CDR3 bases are TGTGCCAGCAGCCCAGGCGTCACTAACTATGGCTACACCTTC. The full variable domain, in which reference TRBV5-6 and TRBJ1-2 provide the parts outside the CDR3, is DAGVTQSPTHLIKTRGQQVTLRCSPKSGHDTVSWYQQALGQGPQFIFQYYEEEERQRGNFPDRFSGHQFPNYSSELNVNALLLGDSALYLCASSPGVTNYGYTFGSGTRLTVV.

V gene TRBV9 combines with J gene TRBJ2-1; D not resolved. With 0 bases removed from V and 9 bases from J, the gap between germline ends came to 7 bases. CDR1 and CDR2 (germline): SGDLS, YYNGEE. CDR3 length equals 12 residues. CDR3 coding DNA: TGTGCCAGCAGCGTAGTCAGAAGTGAGCAGTTCTTC. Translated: CASSVVRSEQFF.

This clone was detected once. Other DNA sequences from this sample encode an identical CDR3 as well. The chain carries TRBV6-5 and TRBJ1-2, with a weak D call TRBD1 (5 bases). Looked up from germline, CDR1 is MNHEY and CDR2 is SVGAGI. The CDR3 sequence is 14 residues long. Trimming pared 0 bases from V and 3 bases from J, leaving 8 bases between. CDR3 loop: CASSYSPGDYGYTF. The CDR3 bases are TGTGCCAGCAGTTACTCTCCGGGGGACTATGGCTACACCTTC.

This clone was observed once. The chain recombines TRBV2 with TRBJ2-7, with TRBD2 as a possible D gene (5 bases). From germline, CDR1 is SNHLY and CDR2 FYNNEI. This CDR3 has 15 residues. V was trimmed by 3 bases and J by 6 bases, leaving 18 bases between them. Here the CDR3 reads CASSDPSASRGEQYF. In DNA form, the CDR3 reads TGTGCCAGCAGTGATCCCTCGGCTAGCCGAGGCGAGCAGTACTTC.

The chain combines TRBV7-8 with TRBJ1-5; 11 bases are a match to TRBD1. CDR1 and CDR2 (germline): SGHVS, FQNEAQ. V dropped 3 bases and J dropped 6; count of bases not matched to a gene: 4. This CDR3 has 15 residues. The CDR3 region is CASSFGTGGIQPQHF. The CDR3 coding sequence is TGTGCCAGCAGCTTTGGGACAGGGGGTATTCAGCCCCAGCATTTT.

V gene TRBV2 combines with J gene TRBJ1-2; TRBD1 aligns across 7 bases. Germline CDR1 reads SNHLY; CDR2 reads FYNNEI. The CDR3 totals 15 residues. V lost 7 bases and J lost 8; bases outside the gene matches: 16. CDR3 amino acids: CASNRPGGVSGGYTF. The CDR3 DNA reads TGTGCCAGCAATCGGCCAGGGGGTGTATCGGGCGGCTACACCTTC.

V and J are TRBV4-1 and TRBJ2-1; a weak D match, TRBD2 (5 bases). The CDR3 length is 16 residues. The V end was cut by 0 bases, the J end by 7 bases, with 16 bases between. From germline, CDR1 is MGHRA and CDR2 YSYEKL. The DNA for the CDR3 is TGCGCCAGCAGCCAAGAAAGTGGGAGATATCTGAATGAGCAGTTCTTC. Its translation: CASSQESGRYLNEQFF.

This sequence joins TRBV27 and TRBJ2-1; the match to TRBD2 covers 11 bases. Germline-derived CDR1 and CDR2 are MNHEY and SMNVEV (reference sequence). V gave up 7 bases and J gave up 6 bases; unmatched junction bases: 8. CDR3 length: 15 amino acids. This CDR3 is CASNKGTSGFNEQFF. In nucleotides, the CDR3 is TGTGCCAGCAATAAGGGGACTAGCGGCTTCAATGAGCAGTTCTTC.

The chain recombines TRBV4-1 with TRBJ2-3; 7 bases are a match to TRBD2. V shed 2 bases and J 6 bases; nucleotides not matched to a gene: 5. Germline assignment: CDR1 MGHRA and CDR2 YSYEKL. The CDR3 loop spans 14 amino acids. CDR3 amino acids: CASSQIAGGDTQYF. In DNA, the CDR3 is TGCGCCAGCAGCCAAATAGCGGGTGGTGATACGCAGTATTTT.

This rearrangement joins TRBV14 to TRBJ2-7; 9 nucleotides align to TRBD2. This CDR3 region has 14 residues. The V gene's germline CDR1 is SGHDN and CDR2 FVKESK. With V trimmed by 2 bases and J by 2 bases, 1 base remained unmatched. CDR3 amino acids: CASSQLAGTYEQYF. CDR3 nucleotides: TGTGCCAGCAGCCAACTAGCGGGGACCTACGAGCAGTACTTC.

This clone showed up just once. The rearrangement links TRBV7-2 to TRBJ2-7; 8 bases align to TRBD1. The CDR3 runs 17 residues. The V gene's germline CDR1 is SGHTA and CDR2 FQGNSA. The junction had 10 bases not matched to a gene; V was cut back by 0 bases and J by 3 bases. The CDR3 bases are TGTGCCAGCAGCTTAGCCTGGGGTGGGGACAGGTACTACGAGCAGTACTTC. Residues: CASSLAWGGDRYYEQYF.

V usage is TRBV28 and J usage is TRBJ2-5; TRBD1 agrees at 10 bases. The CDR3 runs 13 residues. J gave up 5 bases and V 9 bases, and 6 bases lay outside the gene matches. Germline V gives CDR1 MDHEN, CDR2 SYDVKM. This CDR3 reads CASGQGDLETQYF. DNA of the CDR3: TGTGCCAGTGGACAGGGGGATCTCGAGACCCAGTACTTC.

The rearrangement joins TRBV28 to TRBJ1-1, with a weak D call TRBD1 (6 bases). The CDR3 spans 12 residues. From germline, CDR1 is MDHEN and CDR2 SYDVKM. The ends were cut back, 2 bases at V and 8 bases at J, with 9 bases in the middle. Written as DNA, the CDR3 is TGTGCCAGCAGTTTAAGGGACATAGAAGCTTTCTTT. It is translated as CASSLRDIEAFF.

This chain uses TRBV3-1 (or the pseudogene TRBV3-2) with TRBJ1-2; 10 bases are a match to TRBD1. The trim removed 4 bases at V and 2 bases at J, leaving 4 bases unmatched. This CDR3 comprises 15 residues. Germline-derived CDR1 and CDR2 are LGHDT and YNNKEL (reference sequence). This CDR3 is CASSPRQGANYGYTF. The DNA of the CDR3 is TGTGCCAGCAGCCCCAGACAGGGGGCGAACTATGGCTACACCTTC.

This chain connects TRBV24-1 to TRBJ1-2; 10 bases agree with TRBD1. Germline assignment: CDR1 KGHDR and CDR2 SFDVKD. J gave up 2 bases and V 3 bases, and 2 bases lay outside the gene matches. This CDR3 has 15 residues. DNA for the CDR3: TGTGCCACCAGTGATCGGACAGGGGGGAACTATGGCTACACCTTC. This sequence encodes CATSDRTGGNYGYTF.

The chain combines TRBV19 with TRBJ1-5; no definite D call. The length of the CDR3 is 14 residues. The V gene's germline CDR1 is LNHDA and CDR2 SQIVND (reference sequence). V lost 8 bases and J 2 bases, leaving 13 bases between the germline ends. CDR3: CASSPGEGNQPQHF. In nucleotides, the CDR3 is TGTGCCAGTTCCCCCGGGGAGGGCAATCAGCCCCAGCATTTT.

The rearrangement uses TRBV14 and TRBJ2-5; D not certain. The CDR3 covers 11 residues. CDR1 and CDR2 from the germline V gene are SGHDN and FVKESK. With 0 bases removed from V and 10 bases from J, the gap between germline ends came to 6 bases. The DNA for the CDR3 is TGTGCCAGCAGCCAAGATCGTTACCAGTACTTC. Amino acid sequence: CASSQDRYQYF.

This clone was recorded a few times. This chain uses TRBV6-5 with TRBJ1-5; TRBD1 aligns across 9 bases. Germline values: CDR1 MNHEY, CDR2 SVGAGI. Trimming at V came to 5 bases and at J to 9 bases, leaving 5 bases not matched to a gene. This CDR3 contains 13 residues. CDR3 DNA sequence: TGTGCCAGCAGTAGGGACAGGGCCCGGCCCCAGCATTTT. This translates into CASSRDRARPQHF.

In nucleotides, the CDR3 is TGCGCCAGCAGCCAGGTCGGACAGGGGACAACCTACGAGCAGTACTTC. It is translated as CASSQVGQGTTYEQYF. This chain links TRBV4-1 with TRBJ2-7; TRBD1 agrees at 9 bases. The ends lost 3 bases at V and 2 bases at J; junction bases unmatched: 8. CDR1 MGHRA and CDR2 YSYEKL come from the germline V gene. The CDR3 contains 16 residues.

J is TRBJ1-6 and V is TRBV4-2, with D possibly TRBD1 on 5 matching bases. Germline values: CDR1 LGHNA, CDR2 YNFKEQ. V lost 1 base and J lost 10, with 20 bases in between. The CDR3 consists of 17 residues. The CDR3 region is CASSQGGHPRGNSPLHF. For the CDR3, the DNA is TGTGCCAGCAGCCAAGGAGGACACCCGAGAGGAAACTCACCCCTCCACTTT.

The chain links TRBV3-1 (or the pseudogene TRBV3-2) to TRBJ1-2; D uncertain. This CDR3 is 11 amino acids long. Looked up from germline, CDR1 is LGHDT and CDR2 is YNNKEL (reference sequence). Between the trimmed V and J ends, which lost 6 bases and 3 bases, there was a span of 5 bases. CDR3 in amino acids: CASRAYYGYTF. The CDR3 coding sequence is TGTGCCAGCAGGGCCTACTATGGCTACACCTTC.

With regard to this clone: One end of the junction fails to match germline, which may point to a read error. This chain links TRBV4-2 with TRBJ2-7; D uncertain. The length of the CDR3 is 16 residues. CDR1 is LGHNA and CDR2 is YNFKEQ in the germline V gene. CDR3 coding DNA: TGTGCCAGCAGCCAAGAAGAGACACTCCCCTCCCACGAGCAGTACTTC. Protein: CASSQEETLPSHEQYF.